This TCR beta chain was recovered during a study of immune characterization of retroperitoneal liposarcoma. Germline V gives CDR1 MNHNS, CDR2 SASEGT. The CDR3 extends over 14 amino acids. TCRdb re-called the PCR reads through MiXCR, storing one row per CDR3 protein. The table lists roughly 2,900 distinct CDR3 sequences, roughly 26% of them singletons, with roughly a sixth in the top ten. V usage is TRBV6-1 and J usage is TRBJ2-3, with a tentative D call TRBD1 (5 bases). With the DNA end fitting TRBJ2-1 better, the J assignment may be wrong. This receptor was obtained from a female donor with retroperitoneal liposarcoma. Sequences were obtained from tumor tissue. CDR3 nucleotide sequence: TGTGCCAGCAGTGTTTCATGGGGCCAAGAGACCCAGTTCTTC. Translation: CASSVSWGQETQFF.